This T cell receptor (beta chain) is drawn from a study of blood T cell repertoires in COVID-19. About the research overall: Acute and convalescent COVID-19 samples came from the United States, Italy and Spain. Sample material is recorded as cDNA or gDNA derived from T cells, B-cell-depleted T cells, or PBMCs.

Germline loops: CDR1 SGHTA, CDR2 FQGNSA. Trimming took off 1 base at V and 0 bases at J, with 15 bases between the two ends. The CDR3 consists of 17 residues. In the original analysis: Estimation of nucleated cell counts was performed using reference gene primer amplification. Generated by immunoSEQ multiplex PCR, the TCRdb table keeps only in-frame clones and is missing some. D and trimming come from the DNA, and the V and J calls and clone size come from that table. The data contain some 140,000 clones, 79% of them seen just once; the ten biggest clones take up roughly 3.5%. Sequencing used peripheral blood. The V gene is TRBV7-2, the J gene TRBJ1-1, with D unclear. This TCR derives from a man between 60 and 75 years old with acute or convalescent COVID-19. This CDR3 is CASSLGVFGGMNTEAFF. The DNA for the CDR3 is TGTGCCAGCAGCTTAGGGGTTTTCGGAGGGATGAACACTGAAGCTTTCTTT.